One and the same sample provided the 25 T cell receptor beta chains below, sequenced in a study of read filtering for tumor transcriptome and immune sequencing. This library used roughly 400 ng RNA and molecular barcoded adaptors spanning alpha/delta and beta/gamma chains. TCRdb recomputed calls from the reads with MiXCR, one row per CDR3 protein. The sample has over 90,000 distinct CDR3 sequences, roughly 21% seen once; the top ten hold approximately 10%. Sequencing was done on a sample of a population of CD138-negative cells sorted from bone marrow. The origin of the receptors is a donor aged 40 or older with multiple myeloma.

The genes are TRBV18 and TRBJ1-2; no clear D. Germline lookup yields CDR1 KGHSH and CDR2 LQKENI. Trimming removed 5 bases from V and 5 bases from J, with 12 bases in between. The CDR3 runs to 13 residues. CDR3 protein: CASSGGIKYGYTF. The CDR3 DNA reads TGTGCCAGCTCAGGCGGGATAAAATATGGCTACACCTTC.

With regard to this clonotype: Given a much more abundant clone one base away, this may be a read error. The chain joins TRBV7-3 to TRBJ2-2; D remains ambiguous. The CDR3 has 12 residues. Germline CDR1 reads SGHTA; CDR2 reads FQGTGA. The chain's CDR3 is CAGSLRTGELFF. In nucleotides, the CDR3 is TGTGCCGGCAGCCTACGCACCGGGGAGCTGTTTTTT. The whole variable domain, filled in from reference TRBV7-3 and TRBJ2-2, reads GAGVSQTPSNKVTEKGKYVELRCDPISGHTALYWYRQSLGQGPEFLIYFQGTGAADDSGLPNDRFFAVRPEGSVSTLKIQRTERGDSAVYLCAGSLRTGELFFGEGSRLTVL.

This clonotype was seen many times. The chain employs TRBV18 and TRBJ1-1; no firm D call. This CDR3 spans 15 amino acids. V shed 3 bases and J shed 4 bases, with 15 bases lying between them. Per the germline V gene, CDR1 is KGHSH and CDR2 is LQKENI. CDR3 bases: TGTGCCAGCTCACCCCCGACGGGAGTAAGCACTGAAGCTTTCTTT. It yields the protein CASSPPTGVSTEAFF.

This clonotype was seen only a few times. The V gene is TRBV4-1, the J gene TRBJ2-1; 7 bases map to TRBD2. The ends lost 0 bases at V and 6 bases at J; junction bases unmatched: 8. This CDR3 has 16 amino acids. Germline V gene sequence: CDR1 MGHRA, CDR2 YSYEKL. The CDR3 DNA follows: TGCGCCAGCAGCCAAGAACGACTAGCAGGGACCAATGAGCAGTTCTTC. It yields the protein CASSQERLAGTNEQFF.

This clonotype has a handful of counts. V is TRBV6-2 or TRBV6-3 and J is TRBJ2-5, with TRBD2 matching over 11 bases. The trim removed 9 bases at V and 7 bases at J, leaving 10 bases unmatched. CDR3 length: 14 residues. Germline V gene data show CDR1 as MNHEY and CDR2 as SVGEGT. CDR3 in DNA: TGTGCCAGTATTACTAGCGGGGGAAAAGGGACCCAGTACTTC. As protein: CASITSGGKGTQYF.

This clonotype was detected a few times. V gene TRBV4-1 combines with J gene TRBJ2-5, with D perhaps TRBD1 (6 bases). Germline V gene sequence: CDR1 MGHRA, CDR2 YSYEKL. V was cut by 2 bases and J by 2 bases, with 9 bases left in between. This CDR3 is built from 14 residues. This CDR3 reads CASSQSQGQETQYF. The CDR3 DNA is TGCGCCAGCAGCCAATCCCAGGGGCAAGAGACCCAGTACTTC.

Comment on this clonotype: An end of the junction does not agree with germline; a read error may underlie this. The rearrangement links TRBV10-3 to TRBJ1-1, with TRBD1 matching 7 bases. The germline CDR1 and CDR2 sequences are ENHRY and SYGVKD. The CDR3 spans 14 residues. The CDR3 DNA reads as TGTGCCATCAGCGACAAAACAGGGGTAACTGGAGCTTTCTTT. It is translated as CAISDKTGVTGAFF.

Many counts were recorded for this clonotype. The chain is built from TRBV3-1 and TRBJ2-1; 9 bases are shared with TRBD2. Germline V CDR1 and CDR2: LGHDT, YNNKEL (reference sequence). This CDR3 comprises 15 residues. V gave up 4 bases and J gave up 7 bases; unmatched junction bases: 8. The CDR3 DNA reads TGTGCCAGCAGCCCCGGGGTAGCGGGGGAGAATGAGCAGTTCTTC. Its translation: CASSPGVAGENEQFF.

Only a few counts were recorded for this clonotype. The chain combines TRBV3-1 with TRBJ2-2, with 7 positions matching TRBD1. In germline, CDR1 is LGHDT, CDR2 YNNKEL (reference sequence). The CDR3 covers 15 residues. Unmatched junction bases numbered 7, after V lost 5 bases and J lost 4 bases. DNA of the CDR3: TGTGCCAGCAGCTCTCATGGACAGGCCACCGGGGAGCTGTTTTTT. This codes for CASSSHGQATGELFF.

This clonotype was observed many times. J is TRBJ2-7 and V is TRBV11-3, with D tentatively TRBD2 (6 bases). The CDR3 extends over 13 amino acids. CDR1 is SGHNT, CDR2 YENEEA, per germline. Trimming took 3 bases from V and 6 from J, leaving 12 bases between them. DNA of the CDR3: TGTGCCAGCAGCTTCGGGGGAAGGGGCGAGCAGTACTTC. Translation: CASSFGGRGEQYF.

This clonotype was seen ten or more times. The chain recombines TRBV7-9 with TRBJ2-6; no firm D call. This CDR3 is 17 amino acids long. Deletions cut 3 bases from V and 2 bases from J, with 14 bases between. Per germline, CDR1 SEHNR and CDR2 FQNEAQ (reference sequence). DNA for the CDR3: TGTGCCAGCAGCTTTCCTCGAAGCTCGGCTGGGGCCAACGTCCTGACTTTC. Protein product: CASSFPRSSAGANVLTF. Full variable domain (missing parts from reference TRBV7-9 and TRBJ2-6): DTGVSQNPRHKITKRGQNVTFRCDPISEHNRLYWYRQTLGQGPEFLTYFQNEAQLEKSRLLSDRFSAERPKGSFSTLEIQRTEQGDSAMYLCASSFPRSSAGANVLTFGAGSRLTVL.

At least ten counts were recorded for this clonotype. The chain carries TRBV7-2 and TRBJ2-1, with TRBD1 as a possible D gene (5 bases). The germline V and J ends were trimmed by 3 bases and 1 base, with 10 bases remaining between them. The CDR3 contains 15 residues. From germline, CDR1 is SGHTA and CDR2 FQGNSA. The CDR3 sequence: CASSFKGFSYNEQFF. The CDR3 bases are TGTGCCAGCAGCTTTAAGGGGTTTTCCTACAATGAGCAGTTCTTC. Using reference TRBV7-2 and TRBJ2-1 for the parts outside the CDR3, the full variable domain is GAGVSQSPSNKVTEKGKDVELRCDPISGHTALYWYRQSLGQGLEFLIYFQGNSAPDKSGLPSDRFSAERTGGSVSTLTIQRTQQEDSAVYLCASSFKGFSYNEQFFGPGTRLTVL.

This clonotype was observed a few times. A much more abundant neighbour one base away suggests this may be a read error. As DNA, the CDR3 is TGTGCCAGTACCCGAAACGGGACAGCGAGCTCCTACAATGAGCAGTTCTTC. Protein: CASTRNGTASSYNEQFF. The chain combines TRBV19 with TRBJ2-1; the match to TRBD1 covers 7 bases. The germline V gene encodes CDR1 LNHDA and CDR2 SQIVND (reference sequence). Trimming cost V 7 bases and J 0 bases; bases outside gene matches: 12. This CDR3 contains 17 residues.

This clonotype was seen at least ten times. The V call is TRBV29-1, the J call TRBJ2-3, with 9 positions matching TRBD1. This CDR3 is 12 amino acids long. Germline values: CDR1 SQVTM, CDR2 ANQGSEA. Losses at the gene ends were 4 bases for V and 9 bases for J; bases not matched to a gene: 5. The DNA for the CDR3 is TGCAGCGTTGCCGGACAGGGGACAACGCAGTATTTT. The encoded protein is CSVAGQGTTQYF.

This clonotype was recorded many times. V and J are TRBV29-1 and TRBJ1-5; 7 bases are a match to TRBD1. V shed 6 bases and J 0 bases; nucleotides not matched to a gene: 8. The germline gives CDR1 SQVTM, CDR2 ANQGSEA. The CDR3 spans 15 residues. CDR3 in DNA: TGCAGCGTCATCGACAGGGCCTATAGCAATCAGCCCCAGCATTTT. Translation: CSVIDRAYSNQPQHF.

The chain employs TRBV28 and TRBJ1-2; D is unclear. Germline lookup yields CDR1 MDHEN and CDR2 SYDVKM. The CDR3 has 13 residues. V lost 7 bases and J 4 bases, leaving 13 bases between the germline ends. Here the CDR3 reads CASNPGPSYGYTF. The CDR3 DNA is TGTGCCAGCAATCCTGGACCGAGCTATGGCTACACCTTC.

This clonotype showed up just a few times. V gene TRBV20-1 combines with J gene TRBJ2-3, with 8 bases lining up with TRBD2. This CDR3 contains 15 residues. The V and J ends lost 6 bases and 3 bases, in that order; junction bases with no gene match: 11. The germline CDR1 and CDR2 sequences are DFQATT and SNEGSKA (reference sequence). CDR3 DNA sequence: TGCAGTGCCGCCGAGGGCGGGGGGCCAACAGATACGCAGTATTTT. Translation gives CSAAEGGGPTDTQYF.

This clonotype was seen ten or more times. The chain employs TRBV11-2 and TRBJ2-7; maybe TRBD1 (5 bases). From germline, CDR1 is SGHAT and CDR2 FQNNGV. The V gene lost 3 bases and the J gene lost 3 bases, with 12 bases spanning the gap. The CDR3 sequence is 14 residues long. As DNA, the CDR3 is TGTGCCAGCAGCTTCTTGGGGCTGAGCTACGAGCAGTACTTC. Translation: CASSFLGLSYEQYF.

This clonotype has at least ten counts. The chain employs TRBV29-1 and TRBJ1-1; 11 bases are shared with TRBD1. The V gene end was trimmed by 1 base and the J gene end by 5 bases; junction bases not matched to a gene: 3. CDR1 is SQVTM, CDR2 ANQGSEA, per germline. The CDR3 is 14 amino acids. CDR3 sequence (DNA): TGCAGCGTTGAAGGTCGGGACAGGGGGACTGAAGCTTTCTTT. Its translation is CSVEGRDRGTEAFF.

In this sample, this clonotype turned up a few times. The V and J genes are TRBV6-1 and TRBJ2-1; 10 bases are shared with TRBD2. V was clipped by 3 bases and J by 6 bases; unmatched bases: 5. CDR3 size: 15 residues. CDR1 MNHNS and CDR2 SASEGT come from the germline V gene. The CDR3 region has the DNA TGTGCCAGCAGTGAGAGCGGGGGGGCGGGCAATGAGCAGTTCTTC. Translating it yields CASSESGGAGNEQFF.

This clonotype was counted at least ten times. The chain has TRBV27 and TRBJ2-7; D possibly corresponds to TRBD1 (5 bases). V was trimmed by 7 bases and J by 2 bases, leaving 12 bases between them. The CDR3 contains 13 residues. The germline V gene encodes CDR1 MNHEY and CDR2 SMNVEV (reference sequence). Written as DNA, the CDR3 is TGTGCCAGCACCGAAGGGGCCACCTACGAGCAGTACTTC. Protein product: CASTEGATYEQYF.

This clonotype turned up a few times. A much larger clone is a single base away; this may be a read error. It is unclear where the CDR3 begins or ends on the DNA, so no DNA is shown, and the CDR3 is as TCRdb lists it. This rearrangement joins TRBV11-2 to TRBJ2-3; TRBD1, the D gene given by the table, was not confirmed from the DNA. The CDR3 length equals 14 residues, ends included. Germline V gene data show CDR1 as SGHAT and CDR2 as FQNNGV. CDR3 protein: CASSVAGGSDTRYF.

Comments on this clonotype: A much larger clone sits a single nucleotide away, making a read error possible. The J gene is TRBJ2-5, the V gene TRBV5-1; the D is unclear. This CDR3 has 14 residues. CDR1 and CDR2 (germline): SGHRS, YFSETQ. The CDR3 sequence is CAGSLSLGQETQYF. The DNA of the CDR3 is TGCGCCGGCAGCTTATCGTTGGGCCAAGAGACCCAGTACTTC.

Remarks on this clonotype: Since a much larger clone is just one base distant, this may be a read error. A read error is likely, as this CDR3 ends without the conserved phenylalanine or tryptophan. The chain links TRBV5-1 to TRBJ2-1, with 11 bases identical to TRBD1. V trimming: 3 bases; J trimming: 6 bases; junction bases outside the gene matches: 8. Germline CDR1 and CDR2: SGHRS and YFSETQ. This CDR3 spans 16 amino acids. CDR3 coding DNA: TGCGCCAGCAGCTCTCCGCCCGGGACAGGGGGCAATGAGCAGTTCTAC. Amino acid sequence: CASSSPPGTGGNEQFY.

In its sample, this clonotype was seen a few times. V usage is TRBV6-4 and J usage is TRBJ2-3; the D gene could be TRBD1 or TRBD2 (5 bases each). Trimming shortened V by 5 bases and J by 2 bases, and 11 bases separated the two germline ends. Germline V CDR1 and CDR2: MRHNA, SNTAGT. There are 14 residues in the CDR3. Here the CDR3 DNA reads TGTGCCAGCAGTCCCGGGACCACCACAGATACGCAGTATTTT. Its translation is CASSPGTTTDTQYF.